The 26 T cell receptor beta chains given below trace back to one sample, sequenced in a study of quantifying T cell responses using KT2 cells (dated by TCRdb to about 2017). About the full investigation: RNA was DNase-treated and reverse transcribed with TCR alpha and beta constant-region primers, mostly using SuperScript III.

Library preparation employed UMI-ligation and nested PCR. Instrument used: Illumina MiSeq. Using T4 RNA ligase 1, a single-stranded oligonucleotide bearing the Illumina SP2 sequence plus a UMI was ligated onto the 3' end of the cDNA. PCR1 consisted of 4 cycles (98 degrees C 15 s, 69 degrees C 30 s, 72 degrees C 40 s), and for the beta primer an equimolar mix of RC1.1 and RC1.2 was used to cover TRBC1 and TRBC2. TCRdb took the public reads, trimmed them with fastp at Q25, ran MiXCR for clone calling and kept in-frame beta chains. When rows share a CDR3 protein, they turn into one entry using the most common DNA and genes. The sample includes tens of thousands of distinct CDR3 sequences, with more than 9% observed a single time. About 9.7% of the sample rests with the top ten. Sequenced sample: PBMCs spiked with cells of the T cell clone KT2. All receptors derive from a human donor.

This rearrangement joins TRBV27 to TRBJ2-3; 7 nucleotides align to TRBD1. CDR1 and CDR2 from the germline V gene are MNHEY and SMNVEV (reference sequence). The CDR3 sequence is 15 residues long. The J segment lost 5 bases and the V segment lost 6 bases, leaving 11 bases of the junction unmatched. The CDR3 reads CASSRSAGGEDTQYF. The CDR3 DNA is TGTGCCAGCAGCCGTTCGGCAGGGGGAGAAGATACGCAGTATTTT.

This clonotype was picked up a small number of times. J is TRBJ2-2 and V is TRBV6-2 or TRBV6-3; tentative D call: TRBD1 (5 bases). The CDR3 has 14 amino acids. V lost 7 bases and J 3 bases, leaving 12 bases between the germline ends. Per germline, CDR1 MNHEY and CDR2 SVGEGT. In DNA form, the CDR3 reads TGTGCCAGCATCGACAGCCTCTACACCGGGGAGCTGTTTTTT. Translated: CASIDSLYTGELFF.

This chain joins TRBV2 and TRBJ1-2, with D possibly matching TRBD1 (5 bases). CDR3 length: 15 residues. Between the trimmed V and J ends, which lost 1 base and 4 bases, there was a span of 13 bases. Germline loops: CDR1 SNHLY, CDR2 FYNNEI. The CDR3 bases are TGTGCCAGCAGTGAAGGACCCCAGGGTACCTATGGCTACACCTTC. Translated: CASSEGPQGTYGYTF.

The rearrangement joins TRBV20-1 to TRBJ1-2, with D tentatively TRBD1 (5 bases). The V end lost 6 bases, the J end lost 8 bases, and 19 bases lay between the germline ends. CDR3 size: 13 residues. Germline V gene data show CDR1 as DFQATT and CDR2 as SNEGSKA (reference sequence). The CDR3 is CSAPPPGTSGYTF. As DNA, the CDR3 is TGCAGTGCCCCCCCTCCTGGGACTTCCGGCTACACCTTC.

The genes are TRBV11-2 and TRBJ2-7, with 10 bases lining up with TRBD1. CDR3 length equals 18 residues. The junction had 17 bases not matched to a gene; V was cut back by 7 bases and J by 2 bases. CDR1 is SGHAT and CDR2 is FQNNGV in the germline V gene. The chain's CDR3 is CASKSLTKRQGAPYEQYF. The CDR3 DNA sequence: TGTGCCAGCAAAAGCCTCACCAAAAGACAGGGGGCCCCCTACGAGCAGTACTTC.

This clonotype was seen a few times. V and J are TRBV21-1 and TRBJ2-3; the DNA was not compared with TRBD2, the D call given in the table. TRBV21-1 is shown as a pseudogene. The CDR3 runs 18 residues. The chain's CDR3 is CASSKIRARLRPPDTQYF. CDR3 in DNA: TGTGCCAGCAGCAAAATCCGGGCTCGTCTCCGGCCCCCAGATACGCAGTATTTT.

In its sample, this clonotype was seen a few times. V gene TRBV3-1 combines with J gene TRBJ1-5; possible D gene TRBD1, 5 bases. Trimming removed 1 base at V and 6 bases at J, with 13 bases between. Germline V gene lookup returns CDR1 LGHDT and CDR2 YNNKEL (reference sequence). CDR3 size: 15 residues. The DNA for the CDR3 is TGTGCCAGCAGCCAAGGCCCGACCGGGGGTCAGCCCCAGCATTTT. Translated, it gives CASSQGPTGGQPQHF. Full variable domain (missing parts from reference TRBV3-1 and TRBJ1-5): DTAVSQTPKYLVTQMGNDKSIKCEQNLGHDTMYWYKQDSKKFLKIMFSYNNKELIINETVPNRFSPKSPDKAHLNLHINSLELGDSAVYFCASSQGPTGGQPQHFGDGTRLSIL.

This clonotype was seen many times. This chain connects TRBV4-1 to TRBJ1-2; D remains unclear. The ends were cut back, 0 bases at V and 3 bases at J, with 8 bases in the middle. This CDR3 contains 14 residues. Germline-derived CDR1 and CDR2 are MGHRA and YSYEKL. This chain's CDR3 is CASSQDRRDYGYTF. The CDR3 nucleotides read TGCGCCAGCAGCCAAGATAGGCGGGACTATGGCTACACCTTC.

This clonotype was observed at least ten times. The rearrangement uses TRBV13 and TRBJ2-4, with D perhaps TRBD2 (7 bases). Trimming stripped 2 bases from V and 1 base from J, with 18 bases between. This CDR3 is built from 18 residues. Germline V gene sequence: CDR1 PRHDT, CDR2 FYEKMQ (reference sequence). Here the CDR3 DNA reads TGTGCCAGCAGCTTAAAAGGGGGAGGGAGTCCCGCCAAAAACATTCAGTACTTC. Amino acids: CASSLKGGGSPAKNIQYF. Using reference TRBV13 and TRBJ2-4 for the parts outside the CDR3, the full variable domain is AAGVIQSPRHLIKEKRETATLKCYPIPRHDTVYWYQQGPGQDPQFLISFYEKMQSDKGSIPDRFSAQQFSDYHSELNMSSLELGDSALYFCASSLKGGGSPAKNIQYFGAGTRLSVL.

This clonotype has ten or more counts. This rearrangement joins TRBV12-3 or TRBV12-4 to TRBJ1-6, with D unclear. The length of the CDR3 is 13 residues. V gave up 8 bases and J gave up 7 bases, with 12 bases separating them. This chain's CDR3 is CASDSWRNSPLHF. The CDR3 region has the DNA TGTGCCAGCGACTCGTGGAGGAATTCACCCCTCCACTTT.

This rearrangement joins TRBV15 to TRBJ1-4; no clear D gene. Trimming left V 10 bases short and J 6 bases short, with 12 bases between. CDR1 is LNHNV and CDR2 is YYDKDF in the germline V gene (reference sequence). The CDR3 extends over 12 amino acids. The CDR3 bases are TGTGCCAGCGGAGGAGGAGATGAAAAACTGTTTTTT. Translated: CASGGGDEKLFF.

This clonotype has ten or more counts. The chain uses TRBV5-4 and TRBJ2-3; D remains ambiguous. Germline V gene sequence: CDR1 SGHNT, CDR2 YYREEE (reference sequence). Trimming removed 6 bases from V and 1 base from J, with 6 bases in between. The CDR3 is 12 residues long. The DNA of the CDR3 is TGTGCCAGCACCTCCCGCACAGATACGCAGTATTTT. Residues: CASTSRTDTQYF.

The table lists this clonotype with a few counts. The chain combines TRBV20-1 with TRBJ1-5; D remains unclear. This CDR3 has 12 amino acids. Germline V lookup: CDR1 DFQATT, CDR2 SNEGSKA (reference sequence). V was pared by 0 bases and J by 3 bases, with 3 bases between. In nucleotides, the CDR3 is TGCAGTGCTAGAGATACCAATCAGCCCCAGCATTTT. Amino acids: CSARDTNQPQHF.

At least ten counts were recorded for this clonotype. The chain recombines TRBV6-5 with TRBJ1-2; D remains ambiguous. Germline assignment: CDR1 MNHEY and CDR2 SVGAGI. Trimming stripped 0 bases from V and 3 bases from J, with 11 bases between. There are 15 residues in the CDR3. The chain's CDR3 is CASSYSTIGYYGYTF. DNA of the CDR3: TGTGCCAGCAGTTACTCTACGATAGGGTACTATGGCTACACCTTC.

This clonotype was seen at least ten times. The chain combines TRBV18 with TRBJ1-4; tentatively, D is TRBD1 (5 bases). CDR1 is KGHSH and CDR2 is LQKENI in the germline V gene. V lost 1 base to trimming and J lost 8 bases, with 8 bases between them. The CDR3 spans 13 residues. The CDR3, as DNA: TGTGCCAGCTCACCACGTCGGGGGGAAAAACTGTTTTTT. Protein product: CASSPRRGEKLFF.

The genes are TRBV12-3 or TRBV12-4 and TRBJ1-1; D may be TRBD1 (6 bases). This CDR3 has 13 residues. Trimming shortened V by 6 bases and J by 5 bases, and 13 bases separated the two germline ends. CDR3 nucleotide sequence: TGTGCCAGCAGCCCTACAGGGTTTACTGAAGCTTTCTTT. Translated, it gives CASSPTGFTEAFF.

The table lists this clonotype with a few counts. This chain connects TRBV20-1 to TRBJ1-1; TRBD1 aligns across 7 bases. J was trimmed by 1 base and V by 6 bases; bases with no gene match: 5. The CDR3 has 13 amino acids. Germline assignment: CDR1 DFQATT and CDR2 SNEGSKA (reference sequence). CDR3 protein: CSADRAENTEAFF. CDR3 bases: TGCAGTGCCGACAGGGCGGAGAACACTGAAGCTTTCTTT.

The chain links TRBV20-1 to TRBJ2-4; D is possibly TRBD2 (5 bases). The germline gives CDR1 DFQATT, CDR2 SNEGSKA (reference sequence). The CDR3 is 14 residues long. V lost 7 bases and J 7 bases, leaving 20 bases between the germline ends. The CDR3 region has the DNA TGCAGTGTGGCCCCGCGGCGGGCGAATAACATTCAGTACTTC. It specifies CSVAPRRANNIQYF.

This clonotype was seen repeatedly, ten times or more. The J gene is TRBJ1-5, the V gene TRBV12-3 or TRBV12-4, with a weak D call TRBD1 (6 bases). The CDR3 loop spans 16 amino acids. Trimming took 1 base from V and 3 from J, leaving 13 bases between them. The chain's CDR3 is CASSLVGRGNNQPQHF. CDR3 DNA sequence: TGTGCCAGCAGTTTAGTAGGCAGGGGCAACAATCAGCCCCAGCATTTT.

This clonotype has just a few counts. The chain employs TRBV12-5 and TRBJ2-1; 12 positions match TRBD2. CDR1 and CDR2 from the germline V gene are LGHNT and FRNRAP. V was clipped by 5 bases and J by 6 bases; unmatched bases: 11. The CDR3 is 17 residues long. The CDR3 loop is CASGPPQTSGSTNEQFF. The CDR3 coding sequence is TGTGCTAGTGGTCCCCCCCAGACTAGCGGGAGTACCAATGAGCAGTTCTTC.

This clonotype came up a few times. The gene calls are TRBV20-1 and TRBJ2-7; tentative D call: TRBD2 (6 bases). V lost 4 bases and J lost 4, with 14 bases in between. CDR1 DFQATT and CDR2 SNEGSKA come from the germline V gene (reference sequence). The CDR3 has 13 residues. CDR3 residues: CSATTGLRYEQYF. CDR3 in DNA: TGCAGTGCTACGACGGGACTCCGTTACGAGCAGTACTTC.

The V gene is TRBV11-2, the J gene TRBJ2-1, with TRBD2 matching 11 bases. Germline V gene lookup returns CDR1 SGHAT and CDR2 FQNNGV. CDR3 length equals 16 residues. Unmatched junction bases numbered 13, after V lost 5 bases and J lost 10 bases. The CDR3 bases are TGTGCCAGCAGCAAGACTGCTAGCGGGGGGCCCGGGGAGCAGTTCTTC. Amino acids: CASSKTASGGPGEQFF.

This clonotype was seen more than once but under ten times. The chain employs TRBV27 and TRBJ1-1; no definite D call. Trimming left V 3 bases short and J 1 base short, with 9 bases between. The CDR3 has 14 amino acids. Germline loops: CDR1 MNHEY, CDR2 SMNVEV (reference sequence). DNA for the CDR3: TGTGCCAGCAGTTTTCACGGCACGAACACTGAAGCTTTCTTT. As protein: CASSFHGTNTEAFF.

The J gene is TRBJ2-6, the V gene TRBV12-3 or TRBV12-4, with 9 bases that match TRBD1. Unmatched junction bases numbered 6, after V lost 4 bases and J lost 2 bases. CDR3 length equals 17 residues. The chain's CDR3 is CASSSATGGTGANVLTF. CDR3 DNA sequence: TGTGCCAGCAGTTCGGCTACAGGGGGCACTGGGGCCAACGTCCTGACTTTC.

This clonotype has a count of ten or more. The chain employs TRBV12-3 or TRBV12-4 and TRBJ2-2; D is uncertain. The CDR3 extends over 13 amino acids. V was cut by 7 bases and J by 4 bases, with 10 bases left in between. This CDR3 is CASTPDTTGELFF. The CDR3 nucleotides are TGTGCCAGCACCCCCGATACCACCGGGGAGCTGTTTTTT.

The CDR3 region has the DNA TGTGCCAGCAGTGAAGGGGGGACAGGGGTTGAAAAACTGTTTTTT. The encoded protein is CASSEGGTGVEKLFF. The rearrangement links TRBV6-1 to TRBJ1-4, with 10 nucleotides matching TRBD1. Germline V gene sequence: CDR1 MNHNS, CDR2 SASEGT. V lost 1 base to trimming and J lost 7 bases; unmatched junction nucleotides: 3. There are 15 residues in the CDR3.